Shown below are 5 T cell receptor beta chains from a single sample sequenced in a study of T cell responses to AZD1222 COVID-19 vaccine. The table came from immunoSEQ multiplex PCR; TCRdb's copy has only in-frame clones and leaves some out. The profile shows about 110,000 clones, roughly 87% of them singletons. The source was peripheral blood, collected on day 0 of AZD1222 vaccination. Source of these receptors: an adult in good health.

The chain links TRBV7-2 to TRBJ2-3; unclear D gene. The V end lost 5 bases, the J end lost 1 base, and 10 bases lay between the germline ends. From germline, CDR1 is SGHTA and CDR2 FQGNSA. The CDR3 spans 14 residues. CDR3: CASSPSTGTDTQYF. Here the CDR3 DNA reads TGTGCCAGCAGCCCTTCCACAGGCACAGATACGCAGTATTTT.

This chain joins TRBV4-3 and TRBJ2-1; D remains ambiguous. The ends were cut back, 1 base at V and 5 bases at J, with 3 bases in the middle. This CDR3 has 12 residues. CDR1 is LGHNA, CDR2 YSLEER, per germline. CDR3 in DNA: TGCGCCAGCAGCCAAGGGAACAATGAGCAGTTCTTC. Protein product: CASSQGNNEQFF.

The V call is TRBV7-2, the J call TRBJ2-5; 7 positions match TRBD1. CDR1 is SGHTA, CDR2 FQGNSA, per germline. Unmatched junction bases numbered 8, after V lost 2 bases and J lost 8 bases. CDR3 length equals 14 residues. CDR3: CASSLTGAGHTQYF. For the CDR3, the DNA is TGTGCCAGCAGCTTAACAGGGGCTGGTCATACCCAGTACTTC.

This clone has a single count. V and J are TRBV7-6 and TRBJ1-3; TRBD1 matches 8 bases. Germline V gives CDR1 SGHVS, CDR2 FNYEAQ. The junction had 9 bases not matched to a gene; V was cut back by 5 bases and J by 0 bases. CDR3 length equals 17 residues. CDR3: CASSPRTGIGSGNTIYF. In DNA, the CDR3 is TGTGCCAGCAGCCCACGGACAGGGATCGGCTCTGGAAACACCATATATTTT.

Comment on this clone: At the DNA level, this CDR3 is encoded by other sequences in the same sample as well. The rearrangement links TRBV11-2 to TRBJ2-5; weak D call: TRBD2 (6 bases). Germline CDR1 SGHAT, CDR2 FQNNGV. Trimming cost V 2 bases and J 5 bases, with 12 bases left between them. The CDR3 covers 14 residues. CDR3 bases: TGTGCCAGCAGCTTATGGACGGGGAGGGAGACCCAGTACTTC. Amino acid sequence: CASSLWTGRETQYF. Together with reference TRBV11-2 and TRBJ2-5, the CDR3 gives the full variable domain: EAGVAQSPRYKIIEKRQSVAFWCNPISGHATLYWYQQILGQGPKLLIQFQNNGVVDDSQLPKDRFSAERLKGVDSTLKIQPAKLEDSAVYLCASSLWTGRETQYFGPGTRLLVL.